This passage covers 16 T cell receptor beta chains from one sample sequenced in a study of CD8+ T cells in alopecia areata. Described treatment: oral pan-JAK inhibitor, 5-10 mg twice daily. Following extraction, RNA underwent reverse transcription to cDNA, which served as the sequencing template. Sequencing was performed with immunoSEQ multiplex PCR; in TCRdb, only in-frame clones are kept and a portion is missing. The profile shows approximately 300,000 clones, roughly 50% of them singletons. The material was CD4+ T cells sorted from blood, obtained at week 24, from a patient treated with tofacitinib. These TCRs come from a human donor with alopecia areata.

The chain carries TRBV2 and TRBJ2-7, with 9 positions matching TRBD1. Germline V gene sequence: CDR1 SNHLY, CDR2 FYNNEI. Unmatched junction bases numbered 3, after V lost 2 bases and J lost 7 bases. This CDR3 comprises 13 residues. CDR3 in amino acids: CASSELDRGEQYF. CDR3 coding DNA: TGTGCCAGCAGTGAATTAGACAGGGGGGAGCAGTACTTC.

This clone was picked up a small number of times. The chain carries TRBV13 and TRBJ2-4; 9 bases map to TRBD1. CDR1 is PRHDT and CDR2 is FYEKMQ in the germline V gene (reference sequence). The V gene end was trimmed by 5 bases and the J gene end by 1 base; junction bases not matched to a gene: 6. The CDR3 length is 16 residues. CDR3 residues: CASSPRQGGAKNIQYF. CDR3 coding DNA: TGTGCCAGCAGCCCACGACAGGGGGGTGCCAAAAACATTCAGTACTTC.

The count of this clone is one. This rearrangement joins TRBV29-1 to TRBJ1-3, with no clear D. The germline V gene has CDR1 SQVTM and CDR2 ANQGSEA. V lost 7 bases and J lost 2, with 9 bases in between. CDR3 length: 12 residues. In DNA form, the CDR3 reads TGCAGCGGCGGTACCGCTGGAAACACCATATATTTT. Translation gives CSGGTAGNTIYF.

This clone was picked up a small number of times. The gene calls are TRBV6-1 and TRBJ2-7; D perhaps matches TRBD1 (5 bases). Trimming shortened V by 6 bases and J by 5 bases, and 11 bases separated the two germline ends. The length of the CDR3 is 12 residues. Per germline, CDR1 MNHNS and CDR2 SASEGT. The CDR3 coding sequence is TGTGCCAGCAGGGGGCTACCCCACGAGCAGTACTTC. Its translation: CASRGLPHEQYF.

The chain links TRBV5-6 to TRBJ2-5, with 9 bases that match TRBD1. The germline V gene has CDR1 SGHDT and CDR2 YYEEEE. The CDR3 is 16 amino acids. The V and J ends lost 3 bases and 4 bases, in that order; junction bases with no gene match: 10. The DNA for the CDR3 is TGTGCCAGCAGCTCGACCGGGACAGGGATGAGAGAGACCCAGTACTTC. Amino acids: CASSSTGTGMRETQYF.

The J gene is TRBJ2-7, the V gene TRBV28; the match to TRBD1 covers 7 bases. V was pared by 7 bases and J by 3 bases, with 6 bases of the junction left unmatched. The CDR3 runs 13 residues. Germline assignment: CDR1 MDHEN and CDR2 SYDVKM. In DNA form, the CDR3 reads TGTGCCAGCAAAGTAGGGACAGACTACGAGCAGTACTTC. This gives the protein CASKVGTDYEQYF.

This clone was observed once. The chain couples TRBV7-2 to TRBJ2-1; 11 bases fit TRBD2. This CDR3 is 15 amino acids long. The junction had 5 bases not matched to a gene; V was cut back by 5 bases and J by 5 bases. The V gene's germline CDR1 is SGHTA and CDR2 FQGNSA. The CDR3 is CASSLRLAGNNEQFF. For the CDR3, the DNA is TGTGCCAGCAGCCTTCGACTAGCGGGGAACAATGAGCAGTTCTTC.

In this sample, this clone turned up a few times. The rearrangement uses TRBV4-3 and TRBJ2-3; 11 positions match TRBD2. V lost 0 bases, J lost 6 bases, and 11 bases stayed unmatched. The germline V gene has CDR1 LGHNA and CDR2 YSLEER. The CDR3 is made up of 18 amino acids. CDR3 residues: CASSQDRVAGGLEDTQYF. CDR3 DNA: TGCGCCAGCAGCCAAGATAGAGTAGCGGGGGGGCTTGAGGATACGCAGTATTTT.

In its sample, this clone was seen a few times. CDR3 loop: CAWTSRTGMAEAFF. The CDR3 DNA reads as TGTGCCTGGACTTCTCGGACAGGGATGGCTGAAGCTTTCTTT. V usage is TRBV30 and J usage is TRBJ1-1, with 8 bases identical to TRBD1. With 4 bases clipped from V and 6 bases from J, the junction kept 10 bases outside the gene matches. This CDR3 is built from 14 residues. Germline V gene lookup returns CDR1 GTSNPN and CDR2 SVGIG (reference sequence).

The chain links TRBV4-2 to TRBJ2-1; D call uncertain. Between the trimmed V and J ends, which lost 4 bases and 6 bases, there was a span of 10 bases. This CDR3 has 13 residues. Per germline, CDR1 LGHNA and CDR2 YNFKEQ. CDR3 protein: CASSPSAVNEQFF. The CDR3 DNA follows: TGTGCCAGCAGCCCAAGCGCGGTCAATGAGCAGTTCTTC.

To note about this clone: One junction end does not reproduce the germline sequence, and a read error may be involved. The V call is TRBV7-7, the J call TRBJ2-2, with D uncertain. The CDR3 length is 13 residues. In germline, CDR1 is SSHAT, CDR2 FNYEAQ (reference sequence). This CDR3 is CASSANEIGELFF. CDR3 bases: TGTGCTAGCAGCGCGAACGAAATCGGGGAGCTGTTTTTT.

The chain joins TRBV30 to TRBJ2-7; possibly TRBD1 for D (5 bases). CDR3 size: 13 residues. CDR1 and CDR2 (germline): GTSNPN, SVGIG (reference sequence). V gave up 0 bases and J gave up 1 base, with 7 bases separating them. In DNA, the CDR3 is TGTGCCTGGAGTGTACGACAGTCCTACGAGCAGTACTTC. This translates into CAWSVRQSYEQYF.

The chain combines TRBV6-6 with TRBJ2-7, with D perhaps being TRBD1 or TRBD2 (6 bases each). Per germline, CDR1 MNHNY and CDR2 SVGAGI (reference sequence). V was cut by 2 bases and J by 2 bases, with 7 bases left in between. This CDR3 region has 13 residues. As DNA, the CDR3 is TGTGCCAGCAGTTACGGGGGGCCCTACGAGCAGTACTTC. Amino acids: CASSYGGPYEQYF.

The rearrangement uses TRBV30 and TRBJ1-2, with 7 bases aligning to TRBD1. J lost 7 bases, V lost 4 bases, and 6 bases had no gene match. Germline V gene sequence: CDR1 GTSNPN, CDR2 SVGIG (reference sequence). The CDR3 is 12 residues long. The CDR3 sequence: CAWTATGSGYTF. The CDR3 DNA follows: TGTGCCTGGACCGCGACAGGGTCTGGCTACACCTTC. Variable domain in full (rest from reference TRBV30 and TRBJ1-2): SQTIHQWPATLVQPVGSPLSLECTVEGTSNPNLYWYRQAAGRGLQLLFYSVGIGQISSEVPQNLSASRPQDRQFILSSKKLLLSDSGFYLCAWTATGSGYTFGSGTRLTVV.

This chain connects TRBV30 to TRBJ2-2; no definite D call. The CDR3 contains 13 residues. V dropped 2 bases and J dropped 1 base, with 5 bases sitting between them. CDR1 and CDR2 from the germline V gene are GTSNPN and SVGIG (reference sequence). The CDR3 loop is CAWSRLNTGELFF. As DNA, the CDR3 is TGTGCCTGGAGTAGGCTGAACACCGGGGAGCTGTTTTTT. The full variable domain, with the rest looked up from reference TRBV30 and TRBJ2-2, is SQTIHQWPATLVQPVGSPLSLECTVEGTSNPNLYWYRQAAGRGLQLLFYSVGIGQISSEVPQNLSASRPQDRQFILSSKKLLLSDSGFYLCAWSRLNTGELFFGEGSRLTVL.

V and J are TRBV7-9 and TRBJ2-3; 7 bases match TRBD2. The CDR3 has 15 amino acids. V was clipped by 4 bases and J by 2 bases; unmatched bases: 6. The germline gives CDR1 SEHNR, CDR2 FQNEAQ (reference sequence). CDR3 protein: CASSSTAGNTDTQYF. The CDR3 coding sequence is TGTGCCAGCAGCTCCACAGCGGGAAACACAGATACGCAGTATTTT.